The rows below give T cell receptor beta chains drawn from one sample of a study of cytomegalovirus exposure and HLA in healthy donors. Profiling relied on immunoSEQ multiplex PCR, and the TCRdb table lists in-frame clones only, not all of them. The sample comprises around 140,000 clones, roughly 80% of which are singletons, and about 1% rests with the top ten. Sequenced sample: PBMCs. All receptors come from a woman aged 55-70 years in good health and CMV-seronegative. Each CDR3 is given with its conserved first and last residue. The order of the fields is V gene, clone size, CDR3 length, D gene, J gene, CDR3 protein, CDR3 DNA. D genes are given only for firm matches. Expanded clones get a size class; other rows say once, few or many, or leave the size out.

TRBV27	NA	15	NA	TRBJ2-7	CASSFRAAGFYEQYF	TGTGCCAGCAGTTTCAGGGCAGCCGGTTTCTACGAGCAGTACTTC
TRBV15	NA	16	NA	TRBJ2-3	CATSRDLVPVADTQYF	TGTGCCACCAGCAGAGATCTAGTACCTGTGGCAGATACGCAGTATTTT
TRBV7-9	NA	13	NA	TRBJ1-1	CASRRASNTEAFF	TGTGCCAGCAGGAGGGCCTCGAACACTGAAGCTTTCTTT
TRBV6-5	NA	12	NA	TRBJ2-7	CASSYSKYEQYF	TGTGCCAGCAGTTACTCGAAGTACGAGCAGTACTTC
TRBV5-4	NA	14	TRBD2	TRBJ2-7	CAVQSGTGGYEQYF	TGTGCCGTCCAATCCGGGACGGGGGGCTACGAGCAGTACTTC
TRBV18	NA	18	TRBD2	TRBJ2-7	CASSPIPLSGSTTYEQYF	TGTGCCAGCTCACCCATCCCCCTTAGCGGGAGTACAACCTACGAGCAGTACTTC
TRBV10-1	NA	15	TRBD2	TRBJ2-7	CASSESLAGADEQYF	TGCGCCAGCAGTGAGTCCTTAGCGGGAGCCGACGAGCAGTACTTC
TRBV5-6	NA	13	NA	TRBJ2-1	CASSPGAGDEQFF	TGTGCCAGCAGCCCAGGGGCGGGCGATGAGCAGTTCTTC
TRBV5-1	NA	14	NA	TRBJ2-1	CASSLTDSYNEQFF	TGCGCCAGCAGCTTGACCGACTCATACAATGAGCAGTTCTTC
TRBV7-2	NA	16	TRBD2	TRBJ2-7	CASSLMAGGTPYEQYF	TGTGCCAGCAGCTTAATGGCGGGAGGAACACCCTACGAGCAGTACTTC
TRBV28	NA	15	NA	TRBJ2-7	CASSSADRSSYEQYF	TGTGCCAGCAGTTCCGCCGACAGGAGCTCCTACGAGCAGTACTTC
TRBV5-1	NA	14	NA	TRBJ2-7	CASAKGDQHYEQYF	TGCGCCAGCGCCAAGGGGGACCAACACTACGAGCAGTACTTC
TRBV30	few	13	NA	TRBJ1-2	CAWRQVWGYGYTF	TGTGCCTGGCGACAGGTCTGGGGCTATGGCTACACCTTC
TRBV5-1	NA	14	NA	TRBJ1-2	CASSLALGAYGYTF	TGCGCCAGCAGCTTGGCCTTGGGGGCTTATGGCTACACCTTC
TRBV14	NA	15	TRBD2	TRBJ2-5	CASSPSRGGAETQYF	TGTGCCAGCAGCCCTAGTCGCGGGGGAGCAGAGACCCAGTACTTC
TRBV19	NA	14	NA	TRBJ1-1	CASSIGWGRAEAFF	TGTGCCAGTAGTATAGGTTGGGGGCGCGCTGAAGCTTTCTTT
TRBV18	NA	20	TRBD2	TRBJ2-1	CASSPKGASGARGVGNEQFF	TGTGCCAGCTCTCCAAAAGGAGCTAGCGGTGCGCGGGGCGTCGGGAATGAGCAGTTCTTC
TRBV14	NA	15	TRBD1	TRBJ2-5	CASSRYRGPAETQYF	TGTGCCAGCAGCCGATACAGGGGGCCGGCGGAGACCCAGTACTTC
TRBV5-1	NA	15	TRBD1	TRBJ1-1	CASSLLGQENTEAFF	TGCGCCAGCAGCTTGCTTGGACAGGAGAACACTGAAGCTTTCTTT
TRBV11-2	NA	14	NA	TRBJ2-2	CASSVQGYTGELFF	TGTGCCAGCAGCGTACAGGGTTACACCGGGGAGCTGTTTTTT
TRBV25-1	NA	13	NA	TRBJ2-3	CASHEGGTDTQYF	TGTGCCAGTCATGAGGGGGGCACAGATACGCAGTATTTT
TRBV9	NA	15	NA	TRBJ2-3	CASSAQGGRGDTQYF	TGTGCCAGCAGCGCCCAAGGAGGACGAGGGGATACGCAGTATTTT
TRBV2	NA	14	NA	TRBJ2-7	CASSAPQRQGEQYF	TGTGCCAGCAGTGCGCCCCAGCGGCAAGGAGAGCAGTACTTC
TRBV4-1	NA	15	NA	TRBJ2-5	CASSRPGSPRETQYF	TGCGCCAGCAGCCGTCCGGGGTCCCCACGGGAGACCCAGTACTTC
TRBV21-1	NA	15	NA	TRBJ2-7	CASSILDRAPYEQYF	TGTGCCAGCAGCATCCTCGACAGGGCACCCTACGAGCAGTACTTC
TRBV2	once	15	TRBD1	TRBJ1-1	CASCRQGHMNTEAFF	TGTGCCAGCTGTAGACAGGGGCACATGAACACTGAAGCTTTCTTT
TRBV7-2	NA	15	TRBD1	TRBJ1-6	CASSPRDRNNSPLHF	TGTGCCAGCAGCCCGAGGGACAGAAATAATTCACCCCTCCACTTT
TRBV27	NA	15	NA	TRBJ2-5	CASSLYPGQFETQYF	TGTGCCAGCAGTTTATACCCCGGACAATTCGAGACCCAGTACTTC
TRBV15	NA	17	TRBD2	TRBJ2-4	CATSRDYGGAAKNIQYF	TGTGCCACCAGCAGAGATTACGGGGGGGCCGCCAAAAACATTCAGTACTTC
TRBV5-4	NA	20	TRBD2	TRBJ2-3	CASSHGLAGGRVLSTDTQYF	TGTGCCAGCAGCCACGGACTAGCGGGGGGAAGAGTGCTGAGTACAGATACGCAGTATTTT
TRBV7-3	NA	16	NA	TRBJ1-1	CASSFGPPGEGTEAFF	TGTGCCAGCAGCTTCGGGCCCCCAGGGGAAGGCACTGAAGCTTTCTTT
TRBV5-1	NA	13	TRBD1	TRBJ1-1	CASSRQGNTEAFF	TGCGCCAGCAGCAGACAGGGGAACACTGAAGCTTTCTTT
TRBV18	NA	15	NA	TRBJ2-3	CASSPTTNHGDTQYF	TGTGCCAGCTCACCTACTACAAATCACGGAGATACGCAGTATTTT
TRBV19	NA	14	TRBD1	TRBJ2-2	CASRMTGGPGELFF	TGTGCCAGTAGGATGACAGGGGGCCCCGGGGAGCTGTTTTTT
TRBV6-6	NA	16	TRBD2	TRBJ2-3	CASSSLGLAGTDTQYF	TGTGCCAGCAGTTCCCTGGGACTAGCGGGCACAGATACGCAGTATTTT
TRBV5-1	once	14	NA	TRBJ2-5	CASSLRWGRETQYF	TGCGCCAGCAGCTTGAGGTGGGGGAGGGAGACCCAGTACTTC
TRBV2	NA	14	TRBD2	TRBJ2-5	CASSLAGGGETQYF	TGTGCCAGCAGTCTAGCGGGGGGGGGAGAGACCCAGTACTTC
TRBV18	NA	15	TRBD1	TRBJ2-1	CASSPQMGQGGEQFF	TGTGCCAGCTCACCACAAATGGGACAGGGCGGTGAGCAGTTCTTC
TRBV27	NA	15	NA	TRBJ1-1	CASSLVSGANTEAFF	TGTGCCAGCAGTTTAGTGTCTGGAGCTAACACTGAAGCTTTCTTT
TRBV13	NA	16	TRBD1	TRBJ2-7	CASSLGERQGSYEQYF	TGTGCCAGCAGCTTAGGAGAACGACAGGGTTCCTACGAGCAGTACTTC
TRBV29-1	NA	13	TRBD2	TRBJ2-7	CSVRTSGTYEQYF	TGCAGCGTTCGGACTAGCGGGACCTACGAGCAGTACTTC
TRBV7-9	NA	17	NA	TRBJ2-5	CSSSHLGGGDAGETQYF	TGTTCCAGCAGCCACCTAGGGGGGGGAGACGCAGGGGAGACCCAGTACTTC